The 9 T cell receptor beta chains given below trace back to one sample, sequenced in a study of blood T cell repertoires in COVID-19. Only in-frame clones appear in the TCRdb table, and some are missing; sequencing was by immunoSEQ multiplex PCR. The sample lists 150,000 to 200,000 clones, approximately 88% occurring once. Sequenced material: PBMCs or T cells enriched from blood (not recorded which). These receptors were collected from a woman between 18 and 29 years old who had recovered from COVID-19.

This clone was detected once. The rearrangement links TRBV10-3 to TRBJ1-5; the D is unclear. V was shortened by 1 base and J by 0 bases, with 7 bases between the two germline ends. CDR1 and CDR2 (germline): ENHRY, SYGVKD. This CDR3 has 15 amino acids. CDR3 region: CAISEFAGSNQPQHF. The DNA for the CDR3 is TGTGCCATCAGTGAGTTTGCGGGTAGCAATCAGCCCCAGCATTTT.

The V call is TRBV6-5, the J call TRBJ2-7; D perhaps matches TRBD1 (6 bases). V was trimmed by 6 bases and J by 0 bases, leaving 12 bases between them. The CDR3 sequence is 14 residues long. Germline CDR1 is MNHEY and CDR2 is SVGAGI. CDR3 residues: CASRTDRLSYEQYF. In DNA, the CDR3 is TGTGCCAGCAGAACTGACAGGCTCTCCTACGAGCAGTACTTC.

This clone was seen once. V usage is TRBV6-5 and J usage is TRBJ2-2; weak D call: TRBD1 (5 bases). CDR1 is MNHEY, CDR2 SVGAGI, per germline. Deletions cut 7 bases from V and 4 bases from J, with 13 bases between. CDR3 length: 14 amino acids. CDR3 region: CASKGQGSTGELFF. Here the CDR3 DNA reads TGTGCCAGCAAGGGGCAGGGATCCACCGGGGAGCTGTTTTTT.

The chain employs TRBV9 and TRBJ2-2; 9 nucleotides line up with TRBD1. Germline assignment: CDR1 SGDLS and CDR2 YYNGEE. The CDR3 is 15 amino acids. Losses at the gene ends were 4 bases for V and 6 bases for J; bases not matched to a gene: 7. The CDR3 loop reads CASSPTGGSAGELFF. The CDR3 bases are TGTGCCAGCAGCCCGACAGGGGGGAGCGCCGGGGAGCTGTTTTTT.

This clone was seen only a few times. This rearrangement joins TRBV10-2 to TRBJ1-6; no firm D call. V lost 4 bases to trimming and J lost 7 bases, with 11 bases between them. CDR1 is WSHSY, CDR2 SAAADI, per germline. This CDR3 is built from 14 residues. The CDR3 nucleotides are TGCGCCAGCAGTGGCATCCACGGGAATTCACCCCTCCACTTT. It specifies CASSGIHGNSPLHF.

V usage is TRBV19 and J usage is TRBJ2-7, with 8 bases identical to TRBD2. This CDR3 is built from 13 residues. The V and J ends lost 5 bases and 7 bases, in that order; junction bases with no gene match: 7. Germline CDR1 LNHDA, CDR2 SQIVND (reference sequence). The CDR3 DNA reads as TGTGCCAGTAGTGCGGGACTAGGGTTTGAGCAGTACTTC. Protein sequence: CASSAGLGFEQYF.

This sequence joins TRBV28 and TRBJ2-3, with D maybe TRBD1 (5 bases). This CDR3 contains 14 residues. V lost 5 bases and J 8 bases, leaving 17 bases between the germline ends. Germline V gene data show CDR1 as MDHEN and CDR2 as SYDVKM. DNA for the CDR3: TGTGCCAGCAGTCAAGGCAGGGTCTCGGCTACGCAGTATTTT. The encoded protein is CASSQGRVSATQYF.

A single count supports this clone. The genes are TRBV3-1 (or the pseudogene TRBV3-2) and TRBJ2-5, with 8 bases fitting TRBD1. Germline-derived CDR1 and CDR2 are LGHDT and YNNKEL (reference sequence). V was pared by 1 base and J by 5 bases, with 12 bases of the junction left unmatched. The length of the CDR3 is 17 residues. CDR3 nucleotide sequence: TGTGCCAGCAGCCAAGGAAAGGGCAGGGGGCTTTCGGAGACCCAGTACTTC. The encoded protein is CASSQGKGRGLSETQYF.

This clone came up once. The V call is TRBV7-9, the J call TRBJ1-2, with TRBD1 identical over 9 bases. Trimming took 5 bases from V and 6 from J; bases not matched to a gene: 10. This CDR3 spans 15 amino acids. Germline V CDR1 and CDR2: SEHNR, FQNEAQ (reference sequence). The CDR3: CASSPSGTGINGYTF. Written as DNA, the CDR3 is TGTGCCAGCAGCCCGTCCGGGACAGGGATCAATGGCTACACCTTC.